The 29 T cell receptor beta chains reported below all come from one sample, sequenced in a study of blood T cells in healthy people across ages. PCR was performed a second time for about 7 to 11 cycles using a sample-barcoded 5' primer and a J-beta primer mix. TCRdb independently ran MiXCR on the 5' RACE reads; one entry per CDR3 protein. The data show hundreds of thousands of distinct CDR3 sequences, 29% seen once. The sample consisted of blood. These receptors were taken from a woman older than 75 in good health.

In its sample, this clonotype was seen many times. The gene calls are TRBV3-1 and TRBJ2-3, with 9 bases matching TRBD2. This CDR3 has 17 residues. The V gene's germline CDR1 is LGHDT and CDR2 YNNKEL (reference sequence). With V trimmed by 5 bases and J by 0 bases, 9 bases remained unmatched. The CDR3 bases are TGTGCCAGCAGCGGGGGGACTAGCAGACTCAGCACAGATACGCAGTATTTT. It translates to CASSGGTSRLSTDTQYF.

The rearrangement joins TRBV6-1 to TRBJ1-4; TRBD1 might be the D (5 bases). CDR1 is MNHNS and CDR2 is SASEGT in the germline V gene. Trimming stripped 4 bases from V and 0 bases from J, with 9 bases between. The CDR3 consists of 15 residues. The CDR3 protein is CASSGQPTTNEKLFF. DNA of the CDR3: TGTGCCAGCAGTGGACAGCCCACAACTAATGAAAAACTGTTTTTT.

This clonotype was detected many times. The gene calls are TRBV12-3 or TRBV12-4 and TRBJ2-5; D perhaps matches TRBD1 (5 bases). Trimming left V 2 bases short and J 4 bases short, with 8 bases between. The CDR3 totals 13 residues. The CDR3 here is CASSLNGAETQYF. CDR3 bases: TGTGCCAGCAGTTTAAATGGGGCAGAGACCCAGTACTTC.

This clonotype was observed many times. The chain links TRBV10-2 to TRBJ2-3; possible D gene TRBD1, 6 bases. Germline values: CDR1 WSHSY, CDR2 SAAADI. Trimming took 0 bases from V and 1 from J, leaving 11 bases between them. This CDR3 has 16 amino acids. The CDR3 spells CASSESTGSGTDTQYF. The CDR3, as DNA: TGCGCCAGCAGTGAGTCTACAGGGTCGGGCACAGATACGCAGTATTTT.

This clonotype was counted between two and nine times. A read error is possible here, since a much larger clone lies one base away. The chain combines TRBV3-1 with TRBJ2-7; D unresolved. The DNA end lines up better with TRBJ2-5; the J call may be wrong. CDR1 and CDR2 (germline): LGHDT, YNNKEL (reference sequence). CDR3 length equals 13 residues. CDR3 sequence reads: CASSQLAQGTQYF. The CDR3 nucleotides are TGTGCCAGCAGCCAACTCGCTCAAGGGACCCAGTACTTC.

This clonotype appeared a few times. This chain links TRBV4-1 with TRBJ1-2, with 8 bases aligning to TRBD1. The germline V gene has CDR1 MGHRA and CDR2 YSYEKL. The CDR3 length is 15 residues. V lost 4 bases, J lost 2 bases, and 6 bases stayed unmatched. CDR3 loop: CASSPSTGENYGYTF. The DNA for the CDR3 is TGCGCCAGCAGCCCCTCGACAGGGGAGAACTATGGCTACACCTTC.

This clonotype was detected a few times. J is TRBJ2-1 and V is TRBV28; 12 nucleotides align to TRBD2. This CDR3 comprises 16 residues. V lost 4 bases, J lost 3 bases, and 4 bases stayed unmatched. Germline V gene sequence: CDR1 MDHEN, CDR2 SYDVKM. In DNA form, the CDR3 reads TGTGCCAGCAGTTCGTTGACTAGCGGGAGCTACAATGAGCAGTTCTTC. Its protein product is CASSSLTSGSYNEQFF.

This clonotype was recorded a few times. The CDR3 spells CASSPDRLSTDAEYF. The CDR3 region has the DNA TGTGCCAGCAGCCCAGACAGGCTGAGCACAGATGCGGAGTATTTT. This chain links TRBV12-3 or TRBV12-4 with TRBJ2-3, with a possible D match to TRBD1 (6 bases). Trimming took off 6 bases at V and 13 bases at J, with 26 bases between the two ends. The CDR3 is 15 residues long.

Turning to this clonotype: This is likely a read error, given that the CDR3 carries no conserved phenylalanine or tryptophan at its end. This sequence joins TRBV2 and TRBJ1-6; 9 positions agree with TRBD1. The germline V gene has CDR1 SNHLY and CDR2 FYNNEI. CDR3 length: 14 amino acids. V shed 5 bases and J 9 bases; nucleotides not matched to a gene: 5. This CDR3 is CASSLGQGSSPLHL. Written as DNA, the CDR3 is TGTGCCAGCAGTTTGGGACAGGGCAGTTCACCCCTCCACTTG.

For this clonotype: A read error may explain this, as a much larger clone is one base away. The CDR3 does not end in the conserved phenylalanine or tryptophan, so this is likely a read error. V gene TRBV28 combines with J gene TRBJ2-5; D remains ambiguous. V lost 6 bases and J 3 bases, leaving 14 bases between the germline ends. The CDR3 loop spans 14 amino acids. Germline V gene lookup returns CDR1 MDHEN and CDR2 SYDVKM. DNA for the CDR3: TGTGCCAGCAGCGGCGCTAGGCCTAAAGAGACCCAGTACTGC. This sequence encodes CASSGARPKETQYC.

This chain connects TRBV7-9 to TRBJ2-5, with D possibly called TRBD1 or TRBD2 (5 bases each). V was shortened by 5 bases and J by 7 bases, with 17 bases between the two germline ends. The CDR3 has 14 residues. CDR1 is SEHNR and CDR2 is FQNEAQ in the germline V gene (reference sequence). CDR3 sequence (DNA): TGTGCCAGCAGCCCACGGGACGGGGAGTCGACCCAGTACTTC. As protein: CASSPRDGESTQYF.

This clonotype occurred many times. This chain links TRBV6-1 with TRBJ1-5; no reliable D call. CDR3 length equals 16 residues. With 7 bases removed from V and 0 bases from J, the gap between germline ends came to 16 bases. Germline CDR1 reads MNHNS; CDR2 reads SASEGT. This chain's CDR3 is CASNRNGDHSNQPQHF. The CDR3 coding sequence is TGTGCCAGCAATCGTAATGGAGACCATAGCAATCAGCCCCAGCATTTT.

V gene TRBV11-2 combines with J gene TRBJ1-1; a possible D gene is TRBD1 (6 bases). Germline loops: CDR1 SGHAT, CDR2 FQNNGV. This CDR3 contains 11 residues. V lost 9 bases and J lost 7, with 12 bases in between. The CDR3 here is CASRGAIEAFF. DNA for the CDR3: TGTGCCAGTAGGGGGGCGATTGAAGCTTTCTTT.

This chain connects TRBV19 to TRBJ2-3, with TRBD1 matching 9 bases. This CDR3 comprises 16 residues. Germline loops: CDR1 LNHDA, CDR2 SQIVND (reference sequence). The V gene end was trimmed by 5 bases and the J gene end by 3 bases; junction bases not matched to a gene: 9. CDR3 DNA sequence: TGTGCCAGTAGTGCAGAGGGACAGGGTTTGACAGATACGCAGTATTTT. This codes for CASSAEGQGLTDTQYF.

This clonotype appeared many times. The gene calls are TRBV7-2 and TRBJ2-1, with TRBD1 identical over 12 bases. CDR3 length: 17 amino acids. V lost 7 bases and J lost 8; bases outside the gene matches: 15. The germline CDR1 and CDR2 sequences are SGHTA and FQGNSA. The CDR3 DNA reads as TGTGCCAGCACCCCCCGGGGAGGGACAGGGGGCAGGCATGAGCAGTTCTTC. Translated: CASTPRGGTGGRHEQFF.

This chain uses TRBV7-2 with TRBJ2-1; TRBD1 matches 8 bases. The CDR3 covers 16 residues. Looked up from germline, CDR1 is SGHTA and CDR2 is FQGNSA. The trim removed 3 bases at V and 6 bases at J, leaving 10 bases unmatched. CDR3 nucleotide sequence: TGTGCCAGCAGCTTGTCGCCGGGACAGGTGTTCAATGAGCAGTTCTTC. Residues: CASSLSPGQVFNEQFF.

The chain recombines TRBV5-1 with TRBJ1-1, with D hard to call. Germline CDR1 and CDR2: SGHRS and YFSETQ. The CDR3 has 15 amino acids. V was shortened by 2 bases and J by 4 bases, with 15 bases between the two germline ends. CDR3 nucleotides: TGCGCCAGCAGCTTCGGTGGGATAGCGACCACTGAAGCTTTCTTT. Its translation is CASSFGGIATTEAFF.

Ten or more counts support this clonotype. The gene calls are TRBV7-2 and TRBJ2-7; TRBD2 matches at 8 bases. Trimming took 5 bases from V and 4 from J; bases not matched to a gene: 4. Germline CDR1 SGHTA, CDR2 FQGNSA. The CDR3 covers 13 residues. The CDR3 sequence is CASSPRLAYEQYF. CDR3 in DNA: TGTGCCAGCAGCCCACGACTAGCGTACGAGCAGTACTTC.

This clonotype was found a few times. The CDR3 DNA reads TGTGCCATCAGCGCGGGGGAATTGGGAGCTTTCTTT. Amino acids: CAISAGELGAFF. The chain uses TRBV10-3 and TRBJ1-1; tentatively, D is TRBD1 (5 bases). The germline V gene encodes CDR1 ENHRY and CDR2 SYGVKD. V dropped 6 bases and J dropped 10 bases, with 15 bases sitting between them. The CDR3 is 12 residues long.

This clonotype turned up a few times. This chain uses TRBV11-2 with TRBJ2-1; D is undetermined. The V gene lost 2 bases and the J gene lost 9 bases, with 8 bases spanning the gap. This CDR3 has 12 residues. Germline V gene sequence: CDR1 SGHAT, CDR2 FQNNGV. This CDR3 is CASSLLDLEQFF. CDR3 sequence (DNA): TGTGCCAGCAGCTTATTAGATCTTGAGCAGTTCTTC.

This clonotype came up a few times. The gene calls are TRBV19 and TRBJ1-5, with D possibly TRBD1 on 6 matching bases. Germline V lookup: CDR1 LNHDA, CDR2 SQIVND (reference sequence). V lost 5 bases and J 5 bases, leaving 10 bases between the germline ends. CDR3 length: 13 residues. CDR3 loop: CASSSEGDQPQHF. The CDR3 DNA sequence: TGTGCCAGTAGTTCCGAGGGGGATCAGCCCCAGCATTTT.

This clonotype was detected ten times or more. This chain joins TRBV20-1 and TRBJ2-1, with D possibly matching TRBD2 (6 bases). The CDR3 sequence is 16 residues long. V lost 0 bases to trimming and J lost 2 bases, with 14 bases between them. The germline V gene encodes CDR1 DFQATT and CDR2 SNEGSKA (reference sequence). The CDR3 nucleotides read TGCAGTGCTAGAGATCCGGGCGGGACCCCCTACAATGAGCAGTTCTTC. Translated, it gives CSARDPGGTPYNEQFF.

In its sample, this clonotype was seen many times. The genes are TRBV18 and TRBJ1-1; D unclear. This CDR3 spans 16 amino acids. V lost 2 bases and J lost 5, with 18 bases in between. From germline, CDR1 is KGHSH and CDR2 LQKENI. The CDR3 reads CASSPSFGRRDTEAFF. CDR3 bases: TGTGCCAGCTCACCATCCTTCGGGCGGCGTGATACTGAAGCTTTCTTT.

Of note for this clonotype: A much larger clone is a single base away; this may be a read error. The V and J genes are TRBV7-2 and TRBJ2-2, with 8 positions matching TRBD1. This CDR3 has 14 amino acids. The V segment lost 8 bases and the J segment 4 bases; nucleotides outside the gene matches: 6. Looked up from germline, CDR1 is SGHTA and CDR2 is FQGNSA. The CDR3 coding sequence is TGTGCCAGCGGGGCAGGGGGCTTCACCGGGGAGCTGTTTTTT. Its protein is CASGAGGFTGELFF.

This clonotype was counted many times. The chain couples TRBV20-1 to TRBJ2-3; TRBD2 matches at 7 bases. The trim removed 3 bases at V and 0 bases at J, leaving 12 bases unmatched. Looked up from germline, CDR1 is DFQATT and CDR2 is SNEGSKA (reference sequence). The CDR3 contains 17 residues. CDR3 amino acids: CSARGGKITRSTDTQYF. The CDR3, as DNA: TGCAGTGCTAGGGGAGGGAAGATAACCAGAAGCACAGATACGCAGTATTTT.

This chain connects TRBV4-1 to TRBJ2-5, with D tentatively TRBD2 (5 bases). The J call may be incorrect, as the DNA end agrees better with TRBJ2-7. This CDR3 has 15 residues. Germline V gene sequence: CDR1 MGHRA, CDR2 YSYEKL. The CDR3 here is CASSLGRTPTSEQYF. The DNA for the CDR3 is TGCGCCAGCAGCCTTGGAAGGACTCCCACCAGCGAGCAGTACTTC.

This clonotype turned up a few times. A much larger clone differs from this one at a single base, so this may be a read error. The rearrangement links TRBV20-1 to TRBJ2-3, with TRBD1 matching 10 bases. Per the germline V gene, CDR1 is DFQATT and CDR2 is SNEGSKA (reference sequence). J lost 6 bases, V lost 5 bases, and 8 bases had no gene match. This CDR3 is 14 amino acids long. The chain's CDR3 is CSARRQGAIDTQYF. The CDR3 coding sequence is TGCAGTGCTCGAAGACAGGGGGCGATCGATACGCAGTATTTT.

The rearrangement joins TRBV6-1 to TRBJ2-7; 7 nucleotides line up with TRBD1. Trimming cost V 7 bases and J 6 bases; bases outside gene matches: 12. Germline CDR1 MNHNS, CDR2 SASEGT. The CDR3 covers 14 residues. The CDR3 DNA reads as TGTGCCAGCAACTCAGGGGACAGAACCTCCGAGCAGTACTTC. Protein: CASNSGDRTSEQYF.

V gene TRBV6-4 combines with J gene TRBJ2-1; possibly TRBD1 or TRBD2 for D (6 bases each). V gave up 4 bases and J gave up 6 bases, with 16 bases separating them. The CDR3 totals 15 residues. CDR1 is MRHNA and CDR2 is SNTAGT in the germline V gene. CDR3 nucleotide sequence: TGTGCCAGCAGTGCTTCGGGAGAGGGGGTCAATGAGCAGTTCTTC. This codes for CASSASGEGVNEQFF.